Listed below are T cell receptor beta chains from one sample, sequenced in a study. TCRdb passed the 5' RACE reads through MiXCR, listing each CDR3 protein once. This table has around 5,300 distinct CDR3 sequences, around 71% appearing once. The sequencing input was naive CD4+ T cells sorted from blood. The receptors originated from a female donor with breast cancer. CDR3s include the opening cysteine and the closing phenylalanine or tryptophan. A D gene is named only where the DNA matches it firmly. Clone size is stated in some rows and not others, as once, few, many or a class when expanded.

D gene | clone size | J gene | V gene | CDR3 DNA | CDR3 protein
NA | few | TRBJ1-1 | TRBV10-3 | TGTGCCGCCCAGGGGCTCATGAACACTGAAGCTTTCTTT | CAAQGLMNTEAFF
NA | few | TRBJ2-7 | TRBV27 | TGTGCCAGCAGTTTGAGTAGGGGCTACATCGAGCAGTACTTC | CASSLSRGYIEQYF
NA | NA | TRBJ2-1 | TRBV20-1 | TGCAGTGCTAGAGTAAGCGGAACCATGGGCTACAATGAGCAGTTCTTC | CSARVSGTMGYNEQFF
NA | NA | TRBJ2-3 | TRBV20-1 | TGCAGTGCTTCCGGGATCGAAGACTCCACAGATACGCAGTATTTT | CSASGIEDSTDTQYF
TRBD2 | NA | TRBJ2-1 | TRBV20-1 | TGCAGTGAAAGGCCCAGCGGGAGGTTGTACAATGGGCAGTTCTTC | CSERPSGRLYNGQFF
TRBD1 | NA | TRBJ2-2 | TRBV5-1 | TGCGCCAGCAGCCAACTGCCGACAGGGTCGGGCACCGGGGAGCTGTTTTTT | CASSQLPTGSGTGELFF
NA | NA | TRBJ1-1 | TRBV3-1 | TGTGCCAGCAGCCAAGGAGTTGGGGGGCTCACTGAAGCTTTCTTT | CASSQGVGGLTEAFF
NA | NA | TRBJ1-1 | TRBV4-1 | TGCGCCAGCAGCCAACGGTCGGCGAACACTGAAGCTTTCTTT | CASSQRSANTEAFF
TRBD1 | NA | TRBJ2-3 | TRBV5-6 | TGTGCCAGCAGCTTCGACAGGGTTGGGACAGATACGCAGTATTTT | CASSFDRVGTDTQYF
NA | few | TRBJ2-7 | TRBV11-3 | TGTGCCAGCAGCTTAGCCCGGGGCCGGGGCGAGCAGTACTTC | CASSLARGRGEQYF
TRBD2 | NA | TRBJ2-4 | TRBV20-1 | TGCAGTGCTTCTAGCGGGAGGGCTAACATTCAGTACTTC | CSASSGRANIQYF
TRBD1 | NA | TRBJ1-2 | TRBV7-8 | TGTGCCAGCAGCTTAGCTCCCAGGGGGCAAGACTATGGCTACACCTTC | CASSLAPRGQDYGYTF
NA | NA | TRBJ2-2 | TRBV6-5 | TGTGCCAGCATTGTACCGGGACCGCCTAAACCGTCGAACACCGGGGAGCTGTTTTTT | CASIVPGPPKPSNTGELFF
TRBD1 | NA | TRBJ1-2 | TRBV29-1 | TGCAGCGTTTCTGACAGGGACTCTGGCTACACCTTC | CSVSDRDSGYTF
NA | NA | TRBJ2-1 | TRBV11-2 | TGTGCCAGCAGCTTAGCACGGGCCAGCTACAATGAGCAGTTCTTC | CASSLARASYNEQFF
NA | NA | TRBJ2-5 | TRBV7-7 | TGTGCTAGCACCCCCGCTGGACTTGCGGAGACCCAGTACTTC | CASTPAGLAETQYF
NA | NA | TRBJ2-7 | TRBV5-1 | TGCGCCAGCAGCTTGGTCGGGGTAAACTACGAGCAGTACTTC | CASSLVGVNYEQYF